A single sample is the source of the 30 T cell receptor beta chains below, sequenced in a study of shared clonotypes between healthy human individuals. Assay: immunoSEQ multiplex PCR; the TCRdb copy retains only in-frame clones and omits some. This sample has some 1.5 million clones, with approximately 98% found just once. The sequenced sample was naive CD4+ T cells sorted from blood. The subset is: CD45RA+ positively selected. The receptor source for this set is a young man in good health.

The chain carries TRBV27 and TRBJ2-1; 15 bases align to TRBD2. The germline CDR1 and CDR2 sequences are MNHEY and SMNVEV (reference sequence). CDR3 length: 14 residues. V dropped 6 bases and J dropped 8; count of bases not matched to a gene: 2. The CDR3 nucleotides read TGTGCCAGCAGCGGACTAGCGGGAGGGGATGAGCAGTTCTTC. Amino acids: CASSGLAGGDEQFF.

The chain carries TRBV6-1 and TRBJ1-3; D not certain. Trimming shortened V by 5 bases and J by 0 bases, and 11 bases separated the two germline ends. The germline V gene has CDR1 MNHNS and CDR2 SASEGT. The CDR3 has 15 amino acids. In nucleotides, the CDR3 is TGTGCCAGCAGTCTATCTTGGGACTCTGGAAACACCATATATTTT. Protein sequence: CASSLSWDSGNTIYF.

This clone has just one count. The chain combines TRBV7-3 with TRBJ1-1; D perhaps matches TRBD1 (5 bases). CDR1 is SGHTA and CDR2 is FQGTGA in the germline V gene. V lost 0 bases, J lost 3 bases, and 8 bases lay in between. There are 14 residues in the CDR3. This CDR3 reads CASSLTGPHTEAFF. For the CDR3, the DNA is TGTGCCAGCAGCTTAACGGGGCCTCACACTGAAGCTTTCTTT.

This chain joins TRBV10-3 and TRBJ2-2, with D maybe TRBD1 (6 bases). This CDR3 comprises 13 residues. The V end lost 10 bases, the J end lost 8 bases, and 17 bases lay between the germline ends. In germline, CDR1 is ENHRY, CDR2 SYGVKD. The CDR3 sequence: CATKTGDGGELFF. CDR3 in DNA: TGTGCCACCAAGACAGGAGACGGGGGGGAGCTGTTTTTT.

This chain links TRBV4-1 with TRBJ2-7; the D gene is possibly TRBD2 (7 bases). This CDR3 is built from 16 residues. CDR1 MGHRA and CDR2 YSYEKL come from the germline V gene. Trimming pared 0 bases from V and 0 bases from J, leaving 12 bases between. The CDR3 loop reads CASSQEGGLSSYEQYF. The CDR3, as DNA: TGCGCCAGCAGCCAAGAGGGGGGGCTCAGCTCCTACGAGCAGTACTTC.

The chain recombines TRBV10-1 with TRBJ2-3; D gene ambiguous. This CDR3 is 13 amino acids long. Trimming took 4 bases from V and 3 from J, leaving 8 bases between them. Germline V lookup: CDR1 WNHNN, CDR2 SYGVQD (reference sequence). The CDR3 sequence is CASSARGTDTQYF. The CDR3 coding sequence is TGCGCCAGCAGTGCCCGAGGTACAGATACGCAGTATTTT.

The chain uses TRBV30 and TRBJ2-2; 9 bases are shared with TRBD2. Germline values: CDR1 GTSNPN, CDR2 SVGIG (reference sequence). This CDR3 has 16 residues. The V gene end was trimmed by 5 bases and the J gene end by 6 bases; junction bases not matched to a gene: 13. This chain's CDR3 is CAWVPGAGGFPGELFF. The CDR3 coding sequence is TGTGCCTGGGTCCCTGGGGCGGGAGGGTTCCCCGGGGAGCTGTTTTTT.

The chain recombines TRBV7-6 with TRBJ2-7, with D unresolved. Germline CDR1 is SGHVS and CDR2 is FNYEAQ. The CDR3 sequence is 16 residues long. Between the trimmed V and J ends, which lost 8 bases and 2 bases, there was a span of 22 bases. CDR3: CASRMLSDARTYEQYF. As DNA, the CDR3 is TGTGCCAGCCGCATGTTATCGGACGCAAGGACCTACGAGCAGTACTTC.

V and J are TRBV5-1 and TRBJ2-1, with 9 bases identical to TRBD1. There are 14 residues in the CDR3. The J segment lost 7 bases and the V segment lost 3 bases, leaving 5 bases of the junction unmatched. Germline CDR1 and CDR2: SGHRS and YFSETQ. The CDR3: CASSYGQGRNEQFF. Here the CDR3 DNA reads TGCGCCAGCAGCTATGGACAGGGGAGGAATGAGCAGTTCTTC.

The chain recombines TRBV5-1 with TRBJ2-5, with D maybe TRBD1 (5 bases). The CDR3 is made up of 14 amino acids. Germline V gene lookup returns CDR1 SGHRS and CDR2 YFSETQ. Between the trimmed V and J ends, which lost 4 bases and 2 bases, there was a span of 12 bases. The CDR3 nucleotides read TGCGCCAGCAGCGTGGCAGGGCCACAAGAGACCCAGTACTTC. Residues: CASSVAGPQETQYF.

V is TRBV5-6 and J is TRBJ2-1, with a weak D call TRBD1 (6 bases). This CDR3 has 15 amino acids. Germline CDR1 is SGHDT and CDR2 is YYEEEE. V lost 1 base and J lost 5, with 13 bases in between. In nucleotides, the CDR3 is TGTGCCAGCAGCTTGTGGGACAAGACGAACAATGAGCAGTTCTTC. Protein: CASSLWDKTNNEQFF.

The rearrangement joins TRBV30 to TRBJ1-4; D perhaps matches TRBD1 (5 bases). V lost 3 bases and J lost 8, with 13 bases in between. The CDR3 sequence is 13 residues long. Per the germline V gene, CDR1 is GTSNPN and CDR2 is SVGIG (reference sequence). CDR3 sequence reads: CAWSGTGKEKLFF. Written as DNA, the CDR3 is TGTGCCTGGAGCGGTACAGGAAAGGAAAAACTGTTTTTT.

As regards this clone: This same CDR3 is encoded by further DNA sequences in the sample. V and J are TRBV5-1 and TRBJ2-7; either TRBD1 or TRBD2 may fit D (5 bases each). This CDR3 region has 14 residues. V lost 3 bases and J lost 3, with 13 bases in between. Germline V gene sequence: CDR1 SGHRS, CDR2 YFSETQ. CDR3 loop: CASSSPGRSYEQYF. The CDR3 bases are TGCGCCAGCAGCTCTCCGGGACGCAGCTACGAGCAGTACTTC.

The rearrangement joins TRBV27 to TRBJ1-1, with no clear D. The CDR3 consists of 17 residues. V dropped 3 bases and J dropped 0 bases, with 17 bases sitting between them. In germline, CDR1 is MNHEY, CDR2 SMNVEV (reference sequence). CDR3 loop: CASSFYGSAGMNTEAFF. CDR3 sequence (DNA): TGTGCCAGCAGTTTTTACGGCTCGGCCGGTATGAACACTGAAGCTTTCTTT.

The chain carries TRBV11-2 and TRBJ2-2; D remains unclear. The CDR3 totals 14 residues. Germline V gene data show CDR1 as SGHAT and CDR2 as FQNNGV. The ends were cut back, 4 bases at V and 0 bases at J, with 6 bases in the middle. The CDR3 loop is CASSSTPNTGELFF. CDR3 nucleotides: TGTGCCAGCAGCTCTACCCCGAACACCGGGGAGCTGTTTTTT. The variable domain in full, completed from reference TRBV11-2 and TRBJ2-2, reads EAGVAQSPRYKIIEKRQSVAFWCNPISGHATLYWYQQILGQGPKLLIQFQNNGVVDDSQLPKDRFSAERLKGVDSTLKIQPAKLEDSAVYLCASSSTPNTGELFFGEGSRLTVL.

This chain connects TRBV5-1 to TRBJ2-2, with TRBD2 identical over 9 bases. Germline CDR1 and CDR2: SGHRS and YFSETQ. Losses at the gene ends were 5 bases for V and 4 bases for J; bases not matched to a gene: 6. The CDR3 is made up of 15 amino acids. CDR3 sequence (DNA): TGCGCCAGCAGGAAAGCGGGAGGAAGCACCGGGGAGCTGTTTTTT. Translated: CASRKAGGSTGELFF.

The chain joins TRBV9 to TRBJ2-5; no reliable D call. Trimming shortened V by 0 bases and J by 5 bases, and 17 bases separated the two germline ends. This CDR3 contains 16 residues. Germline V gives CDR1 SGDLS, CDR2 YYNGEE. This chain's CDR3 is CASSVGLGRVEETQYF. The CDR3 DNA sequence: TGTGCCAGCAGCGTAGGGCTGGGAAGGGTAGAGGAGACCCAGTACTTC.

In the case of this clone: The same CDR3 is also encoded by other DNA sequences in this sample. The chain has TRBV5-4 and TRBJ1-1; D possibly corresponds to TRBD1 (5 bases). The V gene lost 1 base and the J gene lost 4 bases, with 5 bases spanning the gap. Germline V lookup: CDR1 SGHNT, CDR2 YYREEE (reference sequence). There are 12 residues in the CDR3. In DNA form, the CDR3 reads TGTGCCAGCAGCTTGAGGGGCACTGAAGCTTTCTTT. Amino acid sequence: CASSLRGTEAFF.

CDR3 protein: CASSSAGTGGFYEQYF. CDR3 sequence (DNA): TGTGCCAGCAGCTCTGCCGGGACAGGGGGCTTCTACGAGCAGTACTTC. The chain employs TRBV5-4 and TRBJ2-7; 12 nucleotides line up with TRBD1. Losses at the gene ends were 3 bases for V and 3 bases for J; bases not matched to a gene: 7. There are 16 residues in the CDR3. The germline V gene encodes CDR1 SGHNT and CDR2 YYREEE (reference sequence).

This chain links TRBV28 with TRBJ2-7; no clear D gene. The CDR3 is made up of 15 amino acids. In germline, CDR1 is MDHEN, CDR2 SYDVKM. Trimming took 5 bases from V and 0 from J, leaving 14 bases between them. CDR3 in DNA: TGTGCCAGCAGTGGCTCAAGGTCGGTCTCCTACGAGCAGTACTTC. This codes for CASSGSRSVSYEQYF.

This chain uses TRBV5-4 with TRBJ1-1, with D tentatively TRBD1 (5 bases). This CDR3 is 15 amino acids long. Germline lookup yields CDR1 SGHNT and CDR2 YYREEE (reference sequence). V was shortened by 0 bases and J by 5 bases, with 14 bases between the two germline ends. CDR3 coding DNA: TGTGCCAGCAGCTTGGCAAGCTCGGGGCAAACTGAAGCTTTCTTT. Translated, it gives CASSLASSGQTEAFF. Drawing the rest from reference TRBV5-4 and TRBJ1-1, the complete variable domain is ETGVTQSPTHLIKTRGQQVTLRCSSQSGHNTVSWYQQALGQGPQFIFQYYREEENGRGNFPPRFSGLQFPNYSSELNVNALELDDSALYLCASSLASSGQTEAFFGQGTRLTVV.

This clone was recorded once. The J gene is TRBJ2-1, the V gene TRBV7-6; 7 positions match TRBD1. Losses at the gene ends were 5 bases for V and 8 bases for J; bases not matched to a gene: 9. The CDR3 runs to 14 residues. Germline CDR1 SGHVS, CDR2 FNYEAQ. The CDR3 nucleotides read TGTGCCAGCAGCAAACGACAGGGATTGGATGAGCAGTTCTTC. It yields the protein CASSKRQGLDEQFF. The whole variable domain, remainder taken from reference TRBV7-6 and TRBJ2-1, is GAGVSQSPRYKVTKRGQDVALRCDPISGHVSLYWYRQALGQGPEFLTYFNYEAQQDKSGLPNDRFSAERPEGSISTLTIQRTEQRDSAMYRCASSKRQGLDEQFFGPGTRLTVL.

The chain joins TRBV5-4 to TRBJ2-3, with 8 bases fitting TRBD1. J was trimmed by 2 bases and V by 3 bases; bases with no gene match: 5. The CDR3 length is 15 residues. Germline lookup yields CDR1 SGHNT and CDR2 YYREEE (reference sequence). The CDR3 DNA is TGTGCCAGCAGCTACCCGGGACAGGCCACAGATACGCAGTATTTT. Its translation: CASSYPGQATDTQYF. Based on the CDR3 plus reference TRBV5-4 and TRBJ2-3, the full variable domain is ETGVTQSPTHLIKTRGQQVTLRCSSQSGHNTVSWYQQALGQGPQFIFQYYREEENGRGNFPPRFSGLQFPNYSSELNVNALELDDSALYLCASSYPGQATDTQYFGPGTRLTVL.

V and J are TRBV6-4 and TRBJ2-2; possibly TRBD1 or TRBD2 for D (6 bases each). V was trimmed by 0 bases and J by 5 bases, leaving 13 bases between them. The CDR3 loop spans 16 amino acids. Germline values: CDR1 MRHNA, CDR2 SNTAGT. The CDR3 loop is CASSDSFGGGTGELFF. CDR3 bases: TGTGCCAGCAGTGACTCGTTCGGGGGCGGTACCGGGGAGCTGTTTTTT.

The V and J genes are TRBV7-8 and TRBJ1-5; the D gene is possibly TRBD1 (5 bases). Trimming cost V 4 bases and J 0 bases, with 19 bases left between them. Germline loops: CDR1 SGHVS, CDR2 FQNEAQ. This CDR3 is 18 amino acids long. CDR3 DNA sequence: TGTGCCAGCAGCTCGCCTCGGGGGGAGGGCCATAGCAATCAGCCCCAGCATTTT. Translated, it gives CASSSPRGEGHSNQPQHF.

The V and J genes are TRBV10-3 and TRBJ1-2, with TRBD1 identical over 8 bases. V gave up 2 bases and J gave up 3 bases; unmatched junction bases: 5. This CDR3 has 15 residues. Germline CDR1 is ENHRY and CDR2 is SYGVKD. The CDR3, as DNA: TGTGCCATCAGTGAGCAGGGGGCAGTTGACTATGGCTACACCTTC. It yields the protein CAISEQGAVDYGYTF.

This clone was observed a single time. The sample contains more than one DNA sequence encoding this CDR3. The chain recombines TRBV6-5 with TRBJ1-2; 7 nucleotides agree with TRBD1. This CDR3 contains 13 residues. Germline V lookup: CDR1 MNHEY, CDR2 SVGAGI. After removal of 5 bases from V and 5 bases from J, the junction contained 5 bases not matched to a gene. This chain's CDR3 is CASSRDRVYGYTF. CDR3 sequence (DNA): TGTGCCAGCAGTCGTGACAGGGTGTATGGCTACACCTTC.

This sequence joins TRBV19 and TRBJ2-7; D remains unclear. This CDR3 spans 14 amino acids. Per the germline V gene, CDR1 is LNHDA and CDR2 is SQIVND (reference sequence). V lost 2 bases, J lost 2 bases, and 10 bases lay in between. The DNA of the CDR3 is TGTGCCAGTAGTATACAGAGTGGAGCCTACGAGCAGTACTTC. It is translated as CASSIQSGAYEQYF. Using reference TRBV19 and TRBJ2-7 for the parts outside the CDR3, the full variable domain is DGGITQSPKYLFRKEGQNVTLSCEQNLNHDAMYWYRQDPGQGLRLIYYSQIVNDFQKGDIAEGYSVSREKKESFPLTVTSAQKNPTAFYLCASSIQSGAYEQYFGPGTRLTVT.

CDR3 sequence (DNA): TGCGCCAGCAGCTTGGTAGCAGGTGCTTCGAACACCGGGGAGCTGTTTTTT. Residues: CASSLVAGASNTGELFF. This sequence joins TRBV5-1 and TRBJ2-2; D is uncertain. V lost 0 bases and J lost 0, with 12 bases in between. This CDR3 has 17 residues. CDR1 is SGHRS, CDR2 YFSETQ, per germline.

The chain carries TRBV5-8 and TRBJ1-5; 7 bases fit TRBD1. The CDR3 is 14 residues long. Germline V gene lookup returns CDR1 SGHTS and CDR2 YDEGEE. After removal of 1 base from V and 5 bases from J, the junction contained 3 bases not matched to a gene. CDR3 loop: CASSLRTGDQPQHF. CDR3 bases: TGTGCCAGCAGCTTGAGGACAGGAGATCAGCCCCAGCATTTT.